This TCR beta chain was documented in a study of blood T cell repertoires in COVID-19. Study information: Samples taken during acute and convalescent COVID-19 were collected in the United States, Italy and Spain. Nucleic acid was either cDNA or gDNA, and it came from T cells, B-cell-depleted T cells, or PBMCs.

Germline lookup yields CDR1 SGHTA and CDR2 FQGTGA. After removal of 4 bases from V and 4 bases from J, the junction contained 14 bases not matched to a gene. The length of the CDR3 is 18 residues. In the authors' methods: Reference gene primer amplification gave estimated nucleated cell counts. Profiled with immunoSEQ multiplex PCR; TCRdb holds only in-frame clones, not every one. That table is the source of V, J and clone size, and D and trimming were worked out from the DNA. The sample has over 200,000 clones, about 90% seen once; the top ten hold over 3%. This clonotype was obtained from a woman aged 25 to 45 who had recovered from COVID-19. This chain joins TRBV7-3 and TRBJ2-1; 9 nucleotides match TRBD2. The sample consisted of peripheral blood. CDR3 residues: CASSSSLSGGAMYNEQFF. CDR3 in DNA: TGTGCCAGCAGCTCCTCTCTTAGCGGGGGCGCGATGTACAATGAGCAGTTCTTC.